The 17 T cell receptor beta chains reported below all come from one sample, sequenced in a study of beta chain features in type 1 diabetes. These TCRs are of unknown antigen specificity. Every bit of the isolated RNA underwent reverse transcription, so sequencing read expressed TCRB transcripts. The assay was immunoSEQ multiplex PCR, and TCRdb's table has in-frame clones only and misses some. The top ten clones hold approximately 0.021% of a sample with a few hundred thousand clones, 14% of them seen once. Regarding the study as a whole: TCRB CDR3s were moderately but significantly shorter in Type 1 diabetes patients in all four CD4+ subsets.

The specimen sequenced was naive CD4+ T cells from blood. Source of these receptors: a man aged 25 to 40 with type 1 diabetes.

V is TRBV18 and J is TRBJ1-1, with D perhaps TRBD1 (6 bases). The CDR3 is 15 amino acids. V was pared by 2 bases and J by 1 base, with 11 bases between. The germline CDR1 and CDR2 sequences are KGHSH and LQKENI. CDR3 in DNA: TGTGCCAGCTCACCATACACAGGGAGGAACACTGAAGCTTTCTTT. This gives the protein CASSPYTGRNTEAFF.

The chain recombines TRBV5-1 with TRBJ2-7; 9 bases agree with TRBD1. The V and J ends lost 0 bases and 5 bases, in that order; junction bases with no gene match: 3. Germline V gene lookup returns CDR1 SGHRS and CDR2 YFSETQ. The CDR3 covers 14 residues. The CDR3 DNA sequence: TGCGCCAGCAGCTTGGGGGACAGGGCCAACGAGCAGTACTTC. Its translation is CASSLGDRANEQYF.

This clone has a handful of counts. The rearrangement links TRBV4-1 to TRBJ1-1; D is ambiguous. V gave up 0 bases and J gave up 4 bases, with 9 bases separating them. The germline V gene has CDR1 MGHRA and CDR2 YSYEKL. CDR3 length equals 14 residues. Here the CDR3 reads CASSQDGQLTEAFF. In nucleotides, the CDR3 is TGCGCCAGCAGCCAAGATGGGCAGCTCACTGAAGCTTTCTTT.

The chain combines TRBV30 with TRBJ2-3; 9 bases map to TRBD2. Germline V lookup: CDR1 GTSNPN, CDR2 SVGIG (reference sequence). Trimming took 4 bases from V and 2 from J; bases not matched to a gene: 7. There are 15 residues in the CDR3. Here the CDR3 DNA reads TGTGCCTGGATGGTGACTAGCGGATACACAGATACGCAGTATTTT. This codes for CAWMVTSGYTDTQYF.

This clone showed up just a few times. This sample also contains other DNA sequences that code for the same CDR3. This chain links TRBV5-1 with TRBJ2-7; 9 bases line up with TRBD1. The CDR3 consists of 14 residues. Germline V gene lookup returns CDR1 SGHRS and CDR2 YFSETQ. Trimming took 4 bases from V and 0 from J; bases not matched to a gene: 2. CDR3 in amino acids: CASSPGQGSYEQYF. As DNA, the CDR3 is TGCGCCAGCAGCCCGGGACAGGGCTCCTACGAGCAGTACTTC.

This rearrangement joins TRBV27 to TRBJ2-1, with D possibly being TRBD1 (6 bases). This CDR3 has 14 residues. V dropped 6 bases and J dropped 10 bases, with 19 bases sitting between them. Germline values: CDR1 MNHEY, CDR2 SMNVEV (reference sequence). Here the CDR3 reads CASRQARGSREQFF. The CDR3 nucleotides read TGTGCCAGCAGACAAGCTAGGGGGAGTCGGGAGCAGTTCTTC.

This clone was found a few times. V is TRBV2 and J is TRBJ1-4; 8 bases map to TRBD1. CDR3 length: 14 amino acids. Germline assignment: CDR1 SNHLY and CDR2 FYNNEI. Losses at the gene ends were 2 bases for V and 5 bases for J; bases not matched to a gene: 1. DNA of the CDR3: TGTGCCAGCAGTGAACAGGGGGCGAATGAAAAACTGTTTTTT. It translates to CASSEQGANEKLFF.

In this sample, this clone turned up a few times. The chain joins TRBV7-9 to TRBJ2-3; D is perhaps TRBD2 (6 bases). The CDR3 contains 16 residues. The germline gives CDR1 SEHNR, CDR2 FQNEAQ (reference sequence). With 5 bases removed from V and 2 bases from J, the gap between germline ends came to 17 bases. CDR3 nucleotides: TGTGCCAGCAGCCCTCGGGGACTGGTACACACAGATACGCAGTATTTT. As protein: CASSPRGLVHTDTQYF. Combining the CDR3 with reference TRBV7-9 and TRBJ2-3 gives the whole variable domain DTGVSQNPRHKITKRGQNVTFRCDPISEHNRLYWYRQTLGQGPEFLTYFQNEAQLEKSRLLSDRFSAERPKGSFSTLEIQRTEQGDSAMYLCASSPRGLVHTDTQYFGPGTRLTVL.

The chain has TRBV29-1 and TRBJ1-4, with D perhaps TRBD1 (6 bases). CDR1 SQVTM and CDR2 ANQGSEA come from the germline V gene. The CDR3 extends over 12 amino acids. V was cut by 4 bases and J by 8 bases, with 11 bases left in between. In nucleotides, the CDR3 is TGCAGCGTTGCCTCCCAGGGGGAAAAACTGTTTTTT. Encoded protein: CSVASQGEKLFF.

Only a few counts were recorded for this clone. The chain links TRBV20-1 to TRBJ2-5; TRBD2 is a possible D gene (5 bases). The DNA end is a closer match to TRBJ2-7, so the J assignment may be wrong. CDR3 length: 11 residues. Per germline, CDR1 DFQATT and CDR2 SNEGSKA (reference sequence). In nucleotides, the CDR3 is TGCAGTGCTAGTGAGGGTTACGAGCAGTACTTC. Its protein is CSASEGYEQYF.

This clone was observed a handful of times. Other DNA sequences of this sample code for an identical CDR3. This chain links TRBV9 with TRBJ1-1; weak D call: TRBD1 (5 bases). CDR3 length equals 13 residues. V dropped 0 bases and J dropped 3 bases, with 6 bases sitting between them. Germline CDR1 SGDLS, CDR2 YYNGEE. The chain's CDR3 is CASSVGGDTEAFF. CDR3 sequence (DNA): TGTGCCAGCAGCGTAGGGGGGGACACTGAAGCTTTCTTT.

V is TRBV19 and J is TRBJ2-1; 12 bases line up with TRBD2. The CDR3 runs 17 residues. Trimming removed 3 bases from V and 3 bases from J; junction bases left unmatched: 6. CDR1 is LNHDA, CDR2 SQIVND, per germline (reference sequence). CDR3 region: CASSIGLAGMSYNEQFF. CDR3 DNA: TGTGCCAGTAGTATCGGACTAGCGGGAATGAGCTACAATGAGCAGTTCTTC. The whole variable domain, remainder taken from reference TRBV19 and TRBJ2-1, is DGGITQSPKYLFRKEGQNVTLSCEQNLNHDAMYWYRQDPGQGLRLIYYSQIVNDFQKGDIAEGYSVSREKKESFPLTVTSAQKNPTAFYLCASSIGLAGMSYNEQFFGPGTRLTVL.

The chain recombines TRBV7-2 with TRBJ2-7; no definite D call. Trimming removed 0 bases from V and 2 bases from J, with 14 bases in between. Germline V gene data show CDR1 as SGHTA and CDR2 as FQGNSA. The CDR3 is 16 residues long. The CDR3 nucleotides are TGTGCCAGCAGCTTAGCGGTGACTGATCTACCCTACGAGCAGTACTTC. Protein sequence: CASSLAVTDLPYEQYF.

CDR3 coding DNA: TGTGCCAGCAGCTTGAAACAGGAGTACCAAGAGACCCAGTACTTC. It encodes CASSLKQEYQETQYF. This chain links TRBV5-6 with TRBJ2-5, with TRBD1 as a possible D gene (5 bases). The ends were cut back, 1 base at V and 0 bases at J, with 10 bases in the middle. Germline assignment: CDR1 SGHDT and CDR2 YYEEEE. The CDR3 extends over 15 amino acids.

This clone was observed a handful of times. The V gene is TRBV5-1, the J gene TRBJ1-2; 7 bases align to TRBD1. This CDR3 comprises 13 residues. CDR1 and CDR2 (germline): SGHRS, YFSETQ. V lost 7 bases to trimming and J lost 6 bases; unmatched junction nucleotides: 9. In nucleotides, the CDR3 is TGCGCCAGCTCGGGACAGCCACCTAATGGCTACACCTTC. Translated: CASSGQPPNGYTF.

This clone occurred a few times. The chain joins TRBV28 to TRBJ1-2; 11 nucleotides line up with TRBD1. This CDR3 spans 15 amino acids. V dropped 4 bases and J dropped 4; count of bases not matched to a gene: 5. Germline lookup yields CDR1 MDHEN and CDR2 SYDVKM. CDR3 bases: TGTGCCAGCAGTTCTCCGGGACAGGGGGGCTATGGCTACACCTTC. Protein: CASSSPGQGGYGYTF.

The chain recombines TRBV5-1 with TRBJ1-2; possible D gene TRBD1, 6 bases. The germline gives CDR1 SGHRS, CDR2 YFSETQ. CDR3 length equals 15 residues. With 2 bases removed from V and 8 bases from J, the gap between germline ends came to 19 bases. This CDR3 reads CASSFGTQGLGGYTF. The CDR3 nucleotides are TGCGCCAGCAGCTTTGGGACGCAGGGGTTAGGGGGCTACACCTTC.